What follows are 29 T cell receptor beta chains derived from one specimen sequenced in a study of monozygotic twins with inflammatory bowel disease. TCRdb reprocessed the 5' RACE reads and keeps a single row for each CDR3 protein, giving no DNA. The listing contains approximately 160,000 distinct CDR3 sequences. The material sequenced was blood. These receptors were obtained from a human donor with ulcerative colitis or Crohn's disease, or a healthy co-twin of an affected twin (not recorded which).

This sequence joins TRBV6-5 and TRBJ1-3. Germline loops: CDR1 MNHEY, CDR2 SVGAGI. This CDR3 has 15 residues. The CDR3 sequence is CASSSLGFSGNTIYF.

V usage is TRBV7-9 and J usage is TRBJ2-7. This CDR3 region has 14 residues. Germline V gene sequence: CDR1 SEHNR, CDR2 FQNEAQ (reference sequence). This chain's CDR3 is CASSPRTGPFEQYF.

This chain uses TRBV4-1 with TRBJ1-5. The CDR3 runs 13 residues. Germline V CDR1 and CDR2: MGHRA, YSYEKL. The CDR3 region is CASSQRPNQPQHF.

The V call is TRBV5-1, the J call TRBJ2-2; TCRdb returns TRBD1, unconfirmable since there is no DNA. The CDR3 is made up of 15 amino acids. CDR1 is SGHRS and CDR2 is YFSETQ in the germline V gene. The CDR3 sequence: CASSLAQGANGELFF.

The J gene is TRBJ2-2, the V gene TRBV11-2; TCRdb's assignment of TRBD2 cannot be checked, as there is no DNA. The V gene's germline CDR1 is SGHAT and CDR2 FQNNGV. The CDR3 runs to 17 residues. CDR3 amino acids: CASSLERLAGLTGELFF.

This chain uses TRBV5-1 with TRBJ2-7; TCRdb picks TRBD1, but there is no DNA to check that call. Germline assignment: CDR1 SGHRS and CDR2 YFSETQ. The CDR3 is made up of 15 amino acids. The CDR3 reads CASSSTGLSSYEQYF. The full variable domain, its missing parts supplied by reference TRBV5-1 and TRBJ2-7, is KAGVTQTPRYLIKTRGQQVTLSCSPISGHRSVSWYQQTPGQGLQFLFEYFSETQRNKGNFPGRFSGRQFSNSRSEMNVSTLELGDSALYLCASSSTGLSSYEQYFGPGTRLTVT.

The chain employs TRBV28 and TRBJ1-5; TCRdb lists TRBD1, though no DNA is available to test this call. The V gene's germline CDR1 is MDHEN and CDR2 SYDVKM. The CDR3 is 15 amino acids. CDR3: CASSRSDRISKPQHF.

This chain joins TRBV25-1 and TRBJ2-7; the TCRdb D gene call, TRBD2, has no DNA to confirm it. The CDR3 is made up of 14 amino acids. CDR1 and CDR2 (germline): MGHDK, SYGVNS. CDR3 sequence reads: CASSNSGSQLEQYF.

V is TRBV7-2 and J is TRBJ2-6; the D gene TCRdb calls, TRBD1, cannot be checked with no DNA. Germline CDR1 is SGHTA and CDR2 is FQGNSA. This CDR3 is built from 17 residues. The CDR3 protein is CASSGRGALAGANVLTF. Drawing the rest from reference TRBV7-2 and TRBJ2-6, the complete variable domain is GAGVSQSPSNKVTEKGKDVELRCDPISGHTALYWYRQSLGQGLEFLIYFQGNSAPDKSGLPSDRFSAERTGGSVSTLTIQRTQQEDSAVYLCASSGRGALAGANVLTFGAGSRLTVL.

CDR3 amino acids: CASSEGVPYEQYF. The chain has TRBV6-1 and TRBJ2-7. The V gene's germline CDR1 is MNHNS and CDR2 SASEGT. The CDR3 runs 13 residues.

CDR3: CASKDSGSSQTPQFF. The chain is built from TRBV28 and TRBJ2-1; the D call from TCRdb, TRBD2, cannot be confirmed without DNA. There are 15 residues in the CDR3. Germline loops: CDR1 MDHEN, CDR2 SYDVKM.

V is TRBV15 and J is TRBJ2-3; TCRdb's D gene call, TRBD1, goes unchecked for lack of DNA. The CDR3 is 16 amino acids. The germline V gene encodes CDR1 LNHNV and CDR2 YYDKDF (reference sequence). This CDR3 reads CATSRSTGTGWGTQYF.

This chain uses TRBV23-1 with TRBJ2-1; as DNA is missing, the TRBD1 call by TCRdb cannot be tested. TRBV23-1 qualifies as an ORF whose function is uncertain. There are 16 residues in the CDR3. The CDR3 is CASSPGGAPPFVEQFF.

This sequence joins TRBV5-1 and TRBJ2-7; without DNA, the TCRdb call of TRBD1 cannot be checked. The CDR3 has 16 amino acids. Germline CDR1 SGHRS, CDR2 YFSETQ. CDR3 protein: CASGQGGSNGPYEQYF.

The CDR3 here is CASNPVGQETQYF. The chain links TRBV11-2 to TRBJ2-5; TCRdb returns TRBD1, unconfirmable since there is no DNA. The germline V gene encodes CDR1 SGHAT and CDR2 FQNNGV. There are 13 residues in the CDR3.

This rearrangement joins TRBV9 to TRBJ2-5. CDR1 is SGDLS, CDR2 YYNGEE, per germline. This CDR3 has 15 amino acids. The CDR3 loop reads CASSVEPATGETQYF.

The chain uses TRBV30 and TRBJ2-2. Germline lookup yields CDR1 GTSNPN and CDR2 SVGIG (reference sequence). CDR3 length: 11 amino acids. The CDR3 reads CAWRGSGELFF.

Judged by frequency, this clonotype is medium-sized. The chain joins TRBV27 to TRBJ2-1; TCRdb's D call, TRBD2, is unchecked because there is no DNA. The CDR3 spans 12 residues. Germline CDR1 MNHEY, CDR2 SMNVEV (reference sequence). CDR3 sequence: CASWRAADEQFF.

The gene calls are TRBV7-2 and TRBJ2-7. From germline, CDR1 is SGHTA and CDR2 FQGNSA. There are 15 residues in the CDR3. The CDR3 here is CASSPIGRVAYEQYF.

The chain recombines TRBV30 with TRBJ2-3; TCRdb lists TRBD1, though no DNA is available to test this call. The CDR3 runs 15 residues. Germline CDR1 and CDR2: GTSNPN and SVGIG (reference sequence). The CDR3 protein is CAWSLDRGRTDTQYF.

V usage is TRBV7-7 and J usage is TRBJ2-2; TCRdb calls TRBD2, which cannot be checked without DNA. Germline-derived CDR1 and CDR2 are SSHAT and FNYEAQ (reference sequence). The CDR3 runs 16 residues. CDR3 loop: CASSRGAGGDTGELFF. Full variable domain (outside the CDR3, taken from reference TRBV7-7 and TRBJ2-2): GAGVSQSPRYKVTKRGQDVTLRCDPISSHATLYWYQQALGQGPEFLTYFNYEAQPDKSGLPSDRFSAERPEGSISTLTIQRTEQRDSAMYRCASSRGAGGDTGELFFGEGSRLTVL.

The chain joins TRBV4-3 to TRBJ2-2. CDR3 size: 14 residues. The germline V gene encodes CDR1 LGHNA and CDR2 YSLEER. CDR3 amino acids: CASSQDGTTGELFF.

The V call is TRBV10-3, the J call TRBJ2-3; TCRdb's D call, TRBD1, is unchecked because there is no DNA. Germline V lookup: CDR1 ENHRY, CDR2 SYGVKD. The CDR3 contains 13 residues. The CDR3 region is CAISGGASDTQYF.

This chain connects TRBV28 to TRBJ1-1; the TCRdb D gene call, TRBD1, has no DNA to confirm it. Germline CDR1 MDHEN, CDR2 SYDVKM. The length of the CDR3 is 15 residues. The CDR3 here is CASSLVGQGGTEAFF. Looking up the rest from reference TRBV28 and TRBJ1-1 gives the full variable domain: DVKVTQSSRYLVKRTGEKVFLECVQDMDHENMFWYRQDPGLGLRLIYFSYDVKMKEKGDIPEGYSVSREKKERFSLILESASTNQTSMYLCASSLVGQGGTEAFFGQGTRLTVV.

The chain combines TRBV9 with TRBJ2-1; TCRdb names TRBD2, which stays unverified in the absence of DNA. The CDR3 length is 17 residues. The V gene's germline CDR1 is SGDLS and CDR2 YYNGEE. CDR3 sequence reads: CASSAAAEGLPHGEQFF.

The chain recombines TRBV12-3 or TRBV12-4 with TRBJ2-7; TCRdb gives TRBD2 as the D gene, but with no DNA this cannot be confirmed. The CDR3 spans 15 residues. The CDR3 loop is CASSLQPSGIGEQYF.

The chain recombines TRBV12-3 or TRBV12-4 with TRBJ2-5; TCRdb indicates TRBD1, and absent DNA this call remains unverified. CDR3 length: 17 residues. The chain's CDR3 is CASSAPGTGGIQETQYF.

The J gene is TRBJ2-2, the V gene TRBV11-2. CDR3 size: 11 residues. CDR1 and CDR2 from the germline V gene are SGHAT and FQNNGV. This CDR3 reads CASSAAGELFF.

This chain connects TRBV7-2 to TRBJ2-1; TCRdb picks TRBD2, but there is no DNA to check that call. The CDR3 extends over 15 amino acids. Germline values: CDR1 SGHTA, CDR2 FQGNSA. CDR3 in amino acids: CASSSPSFTYNEQFF. Variable domain in full (rest from reference TRBV7-2 and TRBJ2-1): GAGVSQSPSNKVTEKGKDVELRCDPISGHTALYWYRQSLGQGLEFLIYFQGNSAPDKSGLPSDRFSAERTGGSVSTLTIQRTQQEDSAVYLCASSSPSFTYNEQFFGPGTRLTVL.